A selection of T cell receptor beta chains follows, all from one sample in a study of cytomegalovirus exposure and HLA in healthy donors. The table came from immunoSEQ multiplex PCR; TCRdb's copy has only in-frame clones and leaves some out. The table records some 110,000 clones, about 82% of them present only once. Input material: PBMCs. The source is a man aged 18-30 years in good health and CMV-seronegative. Each CDR3 is given with its conserved first and last residue. The order of the fields is J gene, V gene, clone size, CDR3 protein. Clone size is shown for a subset of rows, as once, few, many or a class of expanded clone.

J gene: TRBJ1-3; V gene: TRBV18; clone size: .; CDR3 protein: CASSPGDRPRGNTIYF
J gene: TRBJ2-7; V gene: TRBV5-6; clone size: .; CDR3 protein: CASSYPSGIGKADYEQYF
J gene: TRBJ1-1; V gene: TRBV6-1; clone size: .; CDR3 protein: CASTRRTGNTEAFF
J gene: TRBJ2-2; V gene: TRBV29-1; clone size: .; CDR3 protein: CSGGTAGANTGELFF
J gene: TRBJ1-1; V gene: TRBV27; clone size: .; CDR3 protein: CASSLTGLGSLNTEAFF
J gene: TRBJ2-3; V gene: TRBV5-1; clone size: .; CDR3 protein: CASSLGLVVTDTQYF
J gene: TRBJ2-3; V gene: TRBV7-6; clone size: once; CDR3 protein: CASSLSGKGADTQYF
J gene: TRBJ2-3; V gene: TRBV6-4; clone size: .; CDR3 protein: CASSDEVGGGVETQYF
J gene: TRBJ1-5; V gene: TRBV6-6; clone size: .; CDR3 protein: CASTDWVGNQPQHF
J gene: TRBJ2-7; V gene: TRBV6-6; clone size: .; CDR3 protein: CASSNRQLYEQYF
J gene: TRBJ1-4; V gene: TRBV7-9; clone size: .; CDR3 protein: CASSLGTGSTNEKLFF
J gene: TRBJ2-2; V gene: TRBV7-9; clone size: .; CDR3 protein: CASSFSRVNTGELFF
J gene: TRBJ1-1; V gene: TRBV29-1; clone size: once; CDR3 protein: CSVESRGMNTEAFF
J gene: TRBJ2-7; V gene: TRBV12-5; clone size: .; CDR3 protein: CASGLAGGPHEQYF
J gene: TRBJ2-3; V gene: TRBV5-1; clone size: .; CDR3 protein: CASSLYREGTDTQYF
J gene: TRBJ2-5; V gene: TRBV29-1; clone size: once; CDR3 protein: CSATATGQALEETQYF
J gene: TRBJ2-5; V gene: TRBV5-4; clone size: .; CDR3 protein: CASSLSAGERETQYF
J gene: TRBJ2-1; V gene: TRBV10-3; clone size: .; CDR3 protein: CAIRERLDQYNEQFF
J gene: TRBJ1-1; V gene: TRBV15; clone size: .; CDR3 protein: CATRRTGDVLGAFF
J gene: TRBJ1-1; V gene: TRBV6-4; clone size: .; CDR3 protein: CASSDLFNTEAFF
J gene: TRBJ1-2; V gene: TRBV4-1; clone size: .; CDR3 protein: CASSPGYGYTF
J gene: TRBJ2-3; V gene: TRBV5-1; clone size: once; CDR3 protein: CASSFNPTSGRLDTQYF
J gene: TRBJ1-1; V gene: TRBV5-5; clone size: .; CDR3 protein: CASSLEPNTEAFF
J gene: TRBJ1-1; V gene: TRBV4-1; clone size: .; CDR3 protein: CASSQDDRVGTEAFF
J gene: TRBJ2-4; V gene: TRBV5-6; clone size: .; CDR3 protein: CASSFLAGLAKNIQYF
J gene: TRBJ2-5; V gene: TRBV5-6; clone size: .; CDR3 protein: CASSSWAVGPSQETQYF
J gene: TRBJ2-5; V gene: TRBV5-1; clone size: .; CDR3 protein: CASSSLGTSGETQYF
J gene: TRBJ2-7; V gene: TRBV9; clone size: .; CDR3 protein: CASSPRPDSLGEQYF
J gene: TRBJ1-5; V gene: TRBV12-5; clone size: .; CDR3 protein: CASAPDTLTTVPPQHF
J gene: TRBJ2-5; V gene: TRBV5-5; clone size: .; CDR3 protein: CASSLGDLETQYF
J gene: TRBJ1-2; V gene: TRBV28; clone size: .; CDR3 protein: CASSSGTIYGYTF
J gene: TRBJ2-3; V gene: TRBV9; clone size: .; CDR3 protein: CASSSRQGRPTDTQYF
J gene: TRBJ2-2; V gene: TRBV11-2; clone size: .; CDR3 protein: CASSLDRGTGELFF
J gene: TRBJ2-1; V gene: TRBV11-2; clone size: once; CDR3 protein: CASSLGLAGRDEQFF
J gene: TRBJ1-6; V gene: TRBV13; clone size: .; CDR3 protein: CASSRETGGNSPLHF
J gene: TRBJ1-1; V gene: TRBV14; clone size: .; CDR3 protein: CASSSRQGTMNTEAFF
J gene: TRBJ2-3; V gene: TRBV4-2; clone size: .; CDR3 protein: CASSQETSGSSNTQYF
J gene: TRBJ2-1; V gene: TRBV4-2; clone size: .; CDR3 protein: CASSQSDEQFF
J gene: TRBJ2-5; V gene: TRBV30; clone size: few; CDR3 protein: CAWSAEETQYF
J gene: TRBJ2-3; V gene: TRBV5-1; clone size: .; CDR3 protein: CASSLVAGGAGDTQYF